This T cell receptor beta chain was captured by sequencing in a study of cytomegalovirus exposure and HLA in healthy donors. Study findings and constraints: For most TCR beta V segments, an earlier analysis put the productive rate at about 87% or about 30% of the time.

In regard to this clone: As yet, its antigen is unknown.

The CDR3 extends over 15 amino acids. The germline V gene encodes CDR1 SQVTM and CDR2 ANQGSEA. V shed 2 bases and J 8 bases; nucleotides not matched to a gene: 10. 13 Jbeta primers and 60 Vbeta primers were used for the PCR. Methods used by the authors: In a later analysis, the count reached 75 million to 90 million unique TCR beta chains, with 9 million to 11 million shared. Assay: immunoSEQ multiplex PCR; the TCRdb copy retains only in-frame clones and omits some. V and J calls and clone size are copied from that table; D and trimming were computed from the DNA. This table has 95,000 or so clones, 81% appearing once.

Sequenced input: PBMCs. The TCR sequence derives from a woman between 65 and 79 years old in good health and CMV-seropositive. V is TRBV29-1 and J is TRBJ2-1, with 9 bases fitting TRBD2. CDR3 DNA: TGCAGCGTTGAATGGCTAGCGGGATTATTGCATGAGCAGTTCTTC. Its protein product is CSVEWLAGLLHEQFF.